This entry lists 20 T cell receptor beta chains sequenced from one sample in a study of identical twins. In TCRdb, the 5' RACE reads were re-called with MiXCR into one record per CDR3 protein. The data contain hundreds of thousands of distinct CDR3 sequences, around 8.8% of them singletons. These records were also assigned to another study, of yellow fever vaccine responses in identical twins.

The material sequenced was memory (CD45RO+) T cells sorted from blood. These receptors all stem from a woman between 18 and 29 years old in good health.

This chain links TRBV3-1 with TRBJ1-1; D possibly corresponds to TRBD1 (6 bases). This CDR3 spans 15 amino acids. CDR1 is LGHDT and CDR2 is YNNKEL in the germline V gene (reference sequence). Trimming stripped 3 bases from V and 4 bases from J, with 15 bases between. The CDR3 DNA follows: TGTGCCAGCAGCCATACCGACAGGCCTGGCACTGAAGCTTTCTTT. The encoded protein is CASSHTDRPGTEAFF.

This clonotype appeared many times. V is TRBV6-5 and J is TRBJ1-5, with D uncertain. CDR3 length: 13 residues. With 0 bases removed from V and 9 bases from J, the gap between germline ends came to 9 bases. CDR1 MNHEY and CDR2 SVGAGI come from the germline V gene. CDR3 in DNA: TGTGCCAGCAGTTACTCGGCTGGCCGGCCCCAGCATTTT. The encoded protein is CASSYSAGRPQHF.

This clonotype showed up just a few times. The J gene is TRBJ2-2, the V gene TRBV19, with D possibly matching TRBD2 (5 bases). The CDR3 has 13 residues. Germline assignment: CDR1 LNHDA and CDR2 SQIVND (reference sequence). The germline V and J ends were trimmed by 5 bases and 7 bases, with 11 bases remaining between them. CDR3 loop: CASSGGRGGELFF. The CDR3 DNA sequence: TGTGCCAGTAGTGGAGGCCGGGGCGGGGAGCTGTTTTTT.

This clonotype showed up many times. This sequence joins TRBV4-2 and TRBJ1-1, with D perhaps TRBD1 (6 bases). CDR3 size: 14 residues. Germline V gives CDR1 LGHNA, CDR2 YNFKEQ. V lost 0 bases, J lost 8 bases, and 13 bases lay in between. In nucleotides, the CDR3 is TGTGCCAGCAGCCAAGATCGGACAGTAAGAGAAGCTTTCTTT. Amino acids: CASSQDRTVREAFF.

V gene TRBV24-1 combines with J gene TRBJ2-3; 12 bases match TRBD2. The V and J ends lost 4 bases and 0 bases, in that order; junction bases with no gene match: 4. From germline, CDR1 is KGHDR and CDR2 SFDVKD. The CDR3 length is 17 residues. The CDR3 DNA follows: TGTGCCACCAGTGACCGGACTAGCGGGGCTAGCACAGATACGCAGTATTTT. Protein product: CATSDRTSGASTDTQYF.

The table lists this clonotype with a few counts. The chain couples TRBV5-8 to TRBJ2-1; TRBD1 aligns across 7 bases. Germline V CDR1 and CDR2: SGHTS, YDEGEE. The CDR3 length is 15 residues. Trimming took 5 bases from V and 6 from J; bases not matched to a gene: 11. CDR3: CASRNPLTGVNEQFF. The CDR3 DNA reads as TGTGCCAGCAGAAACCCTCTAACAGGGGTCAATGAGCAGTTCTTC.

The rearrangement uses TRBV2 and TRBJ1-1, with D unresolved. Trimming shortened V by 0 bases and J by 6 bases, and 8 bases separated the two germline ends. The CDR3 has 13 amino acids. Germline V gives CDR1 SNHLY, CDR2 FYNNEI. The CDR3 coding sequence is TGTGCCAGCAGTGAAGCGGTAAGGGCTGAAGCTTTCTTT. Protein sequence: CASSEAVRAEAFF. The full variable domain, rest sourced from reference TRBV2 and TRBJ1-1, is EPEVTQTPSHQVTQMGQEVILRCVPISNHLYFYWYRQILGQKVEFLVSFYNNEISEKSEIFDDQFSVERPDGSNFTLKIRSTKLEDSAMYFCASSEAVRAEAFFGQGTRLTVV.

The chain uses TRBV20-1 and TRBJ1-2; the match to TRBD1 covers 10 bases. V lost 6 bases and J lost 5; bases outside the gene matches: 15. Germline values: CDR1 DFQATT, CDR2 SNEGSKA (reference sequence). This CDR3 comprises 16 residues. CDR3 sequence: CSALDRGGENPYGYTF. CDR3 nucleotide sequence: TGCAGTGCCCTGGACAGGGGGGGTGAAAACCCTTATGGCTACACCTTC.

The chain carries TRBV5-5 and TRBJ2-7, with a tentative D call TRBD1 (8 bases). The CDR3 is 15 amino acids. Germline values: CDR1 SGHKS, CDR2 YYEKEE (reference sequence). V was clipped by 4 bases and J by 3 bases, with 17 bases between them. In nucleotides, the CDR3 is TGTGCCAGCAGCCGGGAGGACAGGGCCATCTACGAGCAGTACTTC. This gives the protein CASSREDRAIYEQYF.

This sequence joins TRBV6-1 and TRBJ2-1; 8 bases are a match to TRBD2. Germline V gene lookup returns CDR1 MNHNS and CDR2 SASEGT. Trimming removed 1 base from V and 5 bases from J; junction bases left unmatched: 4. This CDR3 is 15 amino acids long. The CDR3 loop is CASSEVSGANNEQFF. For the CDR3, the DNA is TGTGCCAGCAGTGAAGTTAGCGGGGCCAACAATGAGCAGTTCTTC.

This clonotype was detected only a few times. This sequence joins TRBV18 and TRBJ2-1; TRBD2 might be the D (5 bases). Germline CDR1 reads KGHSH; CDR2 reads LQKENI. The CDR3 is 11 residues long. Trimming pared 1 base from V and 10 bases from J, leaving 5 bases between. Written as DNA, the CDR3 is TGTGCCAGCTCACCACGGAGGGAGCAGTTCTTC. The encoded protein is CASSPRREQFF.

The chain employs TRBV25-1 and TRBJ1-4, with D possibly being TRBD1 (5 bases). Trimming cost V 0 bases and J 12 bases, with 11 bases left between them. The germline V gene has CDR1 MGHDK and CDR2 SYGVNS. This CDR3 is 13 amino acids long. The CDR3 region is CASSEYGDSQLFF. CDR3 DNA sequence: TGTGCCAGCAGTGAATACGGGGACTCTCAACTGTTTTTT.

The chain couples TRBV20-1 to TRBJ2-1, with 7 bases matching TRBD2. Looked up from germline, CDR1 is DFQATT and CDR2 is SNEGSKA (reference sequence). J gave up 6 bases and V 5 bases, and 10 bases lay outside the gene matches. This CDR3 has 14 amino acids. The CDR3 DNA follows: TGCAGTGCTTATGGGACTATACAGACCAATGAGCAGTTCTTC. Protein product: CSAYGTIQTNEQFF.

The rearrangement uses TRBV7-2 and TRBJ2-1, with TRBD1 as a possible D gene (5 bases). The germline gives CDR1 SGHTA, CDR2 FQGNSA. With 2 bases removed from V and 9 bases from J, the gap between germline ends came to 17 bases. The CDR3 sequence is 15 residues long. As DNA, the CDR3 is TGTGCCAGCAGCTTATCACCGACAAGAGACAGTGAGCAGTTCTTC. Protein: CASSLSPTRDSEQFF. The variable domain in full, with the rest retrieved from reference TRBV7-2 and TRBJ2-1, is GAGVSQSPSNKVTEKGKDVELRCDPISGHTALYWYRQSLGQGLEFLIYFQGNSAPDKSGLPSDRFSAERTGGSVSTLTIQRTQQEDSAVYLCASSLSPTRDSEQFFGPGTRLTVL.

This clonotype appeared many times. The V and J genes are TRBV12-3 or TRBV12-4 and TRBJ2-2, with D hard to call. Between the trimmed V and J ends, which lost 6 bases and 3 bases, there was a span of 8 bases. The CDR3 is 13 amino acids. CDR3 protein: CASREIDTGELFF. CDR3 in DNA: TGTGCCAGCAGGGAAATCGACACCGGGGAGCTGTTTTTT.

This clonotype has a handful of counts. The V gene is TRBV20-1, the J gene TRBJ1-1, with 11 nucleotides matching TRBD1. V dropped 3 bases and J dropped 2; count of bases not matched to a gene: 5. In germline, CDR1 is DFQATT, CDR2 SNEGSKA (reference sequence). This CDR3 has 15 amino acids. The DNA for the CDR3 is TGCAGTGCTAGTCCCCGGACAGGGGGCAACACTGAAGCTTTCTTT. Translated: CSASPRTGGNTEAFF.

The chain joins TRBV3-1 to TRBJ1-1, with a weak D call TRBD1 (5 bases). V was pared by 0 bases and J by 1 base, with 15 bases between. Germline V gives CDR1 LGHDT, CDR2 YNNKEL (reference sequence). The CDR3 is 17 amino acids. This CDR3 reads CASSQDWGGGWNTEAFF. For the CDR3, the DNA is TGTGCCAGCAGCCAAGATTGGGGGGGAGGGTGGAACACTGAAGCTTTCTTT.

This clonotype was observed a few times. The chain couples TRBV5-1 to TRBJ2-2; D gene unclear. V lost 1 base to trimming and J lost 4 bases, with 5 bases between them. The CDR3 extends over 13 amino acids. Germline V CDR1 and CDR2: SGHRS, YFSETQ. The CDR3 protein is CASSLSATGELFF. As DNA, the CDR3 is TGCGCCAGCAGCTTGTCGGCCACCGGGGAGCTGTTTTTT.

This clonotype was detected only a few times. The chain combines TRBV6-5 with TRBJ2-5; D call uncertain. V was pared by 6 bases and J by 5 bases, with 16 bases between. Germline-derived CDR1 and CDR2 are MNHEY and SVGAGI. The CDR3 is 14 residues long. In nucleotides, the CDR3 is TGTGCCAGCAGATCTCAGTTGTCTGATGAGACCCAGTACTTC. Its translation: CASRSQLSDETQYF.

This chain joins TRBV6-5 and TRBJ2-7, with 11 bases aligning to TRBD1. J lost 4 bases, V lost 1 base, and 6 bases had no gene match. Germline loops: CDR1 MNHEY, CDR2 SVGAGI. This CDR3 is 16 amino acids long. CDR3 in amino acids: CASSYYSGTGGYEQYF. CDR3 sequence (DNA): TGTGCCAGCAGTTACTACTCGGGGACAGGGGGGTACGAGCAGTACTTC.